This TCR beta chain derives from a study of brain T cells in children with intractable seizures. Trimming cost V 2 bases and J 1 base, with 6 bases left between them. CDR3 length: 13 amino acids. Germline lookup yields CDR1 GTSNPN and CDR2 SVGIG (reference sequence). Time point in this sample: blood from clinic visit 5 months post-surgery; TSC patient then seizure free. Sequencing was performed with immunoSEQ multiplex PCR; in TCRdb, only in-frame clones are kept and a portion is missing. This table has hundreds of thousands of clones, roughly 92% appearing once. The TCR originated in a boy under two years old with tuberous sclerosis and intractable seizures. The sequencing used peripheral blood, collected 4 to 6 months after surgery. The chain combines TRBV30 with TRBJ1-5; D might be TRBD1 (5 bases). CDR3 DNA sequence: TGTGCCTGGAGTCAGGGAAGCAATCAGCCCCAGCATTTT. Amino acid sequence: CAWSQGSNQPQHF.